These 32 T cell receptor beta chains were all obtained from the same sample, sequenced in a study of blood T cell repertoires in COVID-19 (TCRdb year 2020). The library was prepared using the immunoSEQ multiplex PCR assay. Not all clones reach the TCRdb copy of this immuneACCESS table, which keeps in-frame sequences only. Checked studies attribute under half of the gap to unresolved V genes and leave the rest unexplained. For this sample the table gives approximately 230,000 clones, of which about 80% were detected only once. 14% to 15% of the sample is held by the ten biggest clonotypes. The sequenced material came from PBMCs or T cells enriched from blood (not recorded which). The receptor source for this set is a man in his forties or fifties who had recovered from COVID-19.

The rearrangement joins TRBV6-5 to TRBJ1-2, with D uncertain. This CDR3 contains 15 residues. Trimming took off 8 bases at V and 4 bases at J, with 20 bases between the two ends. From germline, CDR1 is MNHEY and CDR2 SVGAGI. The CDR3 is CASGLRGALSYGYTF. The DNA for the CDR3 is TGTGCCAGCGGGCTCCGGGGAGCCTTAAGCTATGGCTACACCTTC.

This chain connects TRBV5-4 to TRBJ1-1; D ambiguous. The CDR3 extends over 13 amino acids. V was shortened by 4 bases and J by 4 bases, with 11 bases between the two germline ends. Germline lookup yields CDR1 SGHNT and CDR2 YYREEE (reference sequence). CDR3 sequence: CASSGGKGTEAFF. The CDR3 nucleotides read TGTGCCAGCAGCGGAGGTAAGGGCACTGAAGCTTTCTTT.

The chain uses TRBV6-5 and TRBJ1-1; 8 bases map to TRBD1. Trimming at V came to 2 bases and at J to 5 bases, leaving 10 bases not matched to a gene. This CDR3 is 16 amino acids long. Germline CDR1 and CDR2: MNHEY and SVGAGI. The CDR3 DNA reads as TGTGCCAGCAGTTACCAACAGGGGGTCTTTAGTACTGAAGCTTTCTTT. Translating gives CASSYQQGVFSTEAFF.

This chain joins TRBV7-9 and TRBJ1-1, with a weak D call TRBD1 (6 bases). Trimming took off 1 base at V and 7 bases at J, with 7 bases between the two ends. This CDR3 is built from 12 residues. CDR1 SEHNR and CDR2 FQNEAQ come from the germline V gene (reference sequence). CDR3 in amino acids: CASSLGRGEAFF. In DNA form, the CDR3 reads TGTGCCAGCAGCTTAGGCAGGGGTGAAGCTTTCTTT.

Note on this clone: One junction end disagrees with the germline gene, perhaps due to a read error. CDR3 loop: CASREGTSYEQYF. In DNA form, the CDR3 reads TGTGCCAGCAGAGAAGGAACGAGCTACGAGCAGTACTTC. This sequence joins TRBV2 and TRBJ2-7, with D hard to call. The germline gives CDR1 SNHLY, CDR2 FYNNEI. The CDR3 is made up of 13 amino acids. The full variable domain, its missing parts supplied by reference TRBV2 and TRBJ2-7, is EPEVTQTPSHQVTQMGQEVILRCVPISNHLYFYWYRQILGQKVEFLVSFYNNEISEKSEIFDDQFSVERPDGSNFTLKIRSTKLEDSAMYFCASREGTSYEQYFGPGTRLTVT.

The chain employs TRBV3-1 (or the pseudogene TRBV3-2) and TRBJ2-2; 16 bases line up with TRBD2. The V and J ends lost 4 bases and 6 bases, in that order; junction bases with no gene match: 8. Germline assignment: CDR1 LGHDT and CDR2 YNNKEL (reference sequence). This CDR3 comprises 18 residues. This CDR3 is CASSLGLAGGPGAGELFF. Written as DNA, the CDR3 is TGTGCCAGCAGCCTGGGACTAGCGGGAGGGCCAGGGGCCGGGGAGCTGTTTTTT.

Of note for this clone: The same CDR3 is also encoded by other DNA sequences in this sample. The chain uses TRBV9 and TRBJ2-1, with 7 bases aligning to TRBD2. Per the germline V gene, CDR1 is SGDLS and CDR2 is YYNGEE. The CDR3 is made up of 14 amino acids. The V segment lost 0 bases and the J segment 4 bases; nucleotides outside the gene matches: 1. CDR3 DNA: TGTGCCAGCAGCGTAGCTAGCGGTTACAATGAGCAGTTCTTC. Translation: CASSVASGYNEQFF.

This chain's CDR3 is CASSFFVERNTEAFF. CDR3 nucleotides: TGCGCCAGCAGCTTTTTTGTGGAGAGGAACACTGAAGCTTTCTTT. This chain joins TRBV5-1 and TRBJ1-1; the D is unclear. The V and J ends lost 2 bases and 1 base respectively, with 12 bases between them. Germline V gene lookup returns CDR1 SGHRS and CDR2 YFSETQ. This CDR3 comprises 15 residues.

Only one count was recorded for this clone. The chain uses TRBV11-2 and TRBJ2-7; D perhaps matches TRBD1 (6 bases). V lost 7 bases and J 1 base, leaving 8 bases between the germline ends. This CDR3 contains 12 residues. Per germline, CDR1 SGHAT and CDR2 FQNNGV. This chain's CDR3 is CASKTGSYEQYF. CDR3 nucleotides: TGTGCCAGCAAAACAGGGTCCTACGAGCAGTACTTC.

The chain uses TRBV4-1 and TRBJ2-7; TRBD2 aligns across 13 bases. The length of the CDR3 is 19 residues. The germline V gene encodes CDR1 MGHRA and CDR2 YSYEKL. V lost 4 bases and J lost 2; bases outside the gene matches: 14. CDR3 sequence reads: CASSPIFGLAGEDPYEQYF. The CDR3 coding sequence is TGCGCCAGCAGCCCGATCTTTGGACTAGCGGGGGAAGACCCCTACGAGCAGTACTTC.

This clone has only a few counts. The V call is TRBV3-1 (or the pseudogene TRBV3-2), the J call TRBJ1-2; D ambiguous. V lost 0 bases and J 8 bases, leaving 13 bases between the germline ends. Germline V lookup: CDR1 LGHDT, CDR2 YNNKEL (reference sequence). This CDR3 comprises 14 residues. CDR3 sequence reads: CASSQDNAGRGYTF. The CDR3 nucleotides read TGTGCCAGCAGCCAAGATAATGCGGGAAGGGGCTACACCTTC.

The V gene is TRBV10-3, the J gene TRBJ2-5, with D perhaps matching TRBD1 (5 bases). Germline values: CDR1 ENHRY, CDR2 SYGVKD. The V gene lost 4 bases and the J gene lost 5 bases, with 14 bases spanning the gap. This CDR3 is 14 amino acids long. The CDR3 nucleotides are TGTGCCATCAGTGGGACACCCGATCGGGAGACCCAGTACTTC. It encodes CAISGTPDRETQYF.

The chain employs TRBV7-3 and TRBJ2-1; 9 bases map to TRBD2. With V trimmed by 5 bases and J by 3 bases, 5 bases remained unmatched. The CDR3 loop spans 15 amino acids. Germline V lookup: CDR1 SGHTA, CDR2 FQGTGA. The CDR3 DNA sequence: TGTGCCAGCAGCGTAGCGGGGGCTGGCTACAATGAGCAGTTCTTC. Its protein is CASSVAGAGYNEQFF. Together with reference TRBV7-3 and TRBJ2-1, the CDR3 gives the full variable domain: GAGVSQTPSNKVTEKGKYVELRCDPISGHTALYWYRQSLGQGPEFLIYFQGTGAADDSGLPNDRFFAVRPEGSVSTLKIQRTERGDSAVYLCASSVAGAGYNEQFFGPGTRLTVL.

This CDR3 reads CASSSLGQNSNQPQHF. Here the CDR3 DNA reads TGTGCCAGCAGTTCCTTGGGACAGAATAGCAATCAGCCCCAGCATTTT. The chain joins TRBV27 to TRBJ1-5, with 7 bases matching TRBD1. The V and J ends lost 4 bases and 0 bases, in that order; junction bases with no gene match: 6. Germline values: CDR1 MNHEY, CDR2 SMNVEV (reference sequence). This CDR3 is built from 16 residues.

This chain links TRBV20-1 with TRBJ2-1; a weak D match, TRBD2 (7 bases). V was cut by 6 bases and J by 12 bases, with 15 bases left in between. The germline gives CDR1 DFQATT, CDR2 SNEGSKA (reference sequence). This CDR3 has 11 residues. In DNA, the CDR3 is TGCAGTGCATATAGGGGGGGCAGGCAGTTCTTC. Translating gives CSAYRGGRQFF.

The genes are TRBV18 and TRBJ1-5; TRBD1 aligns across 7 bases. Per the germline V gene, CDR1 is KGHSH and CDR2 is LQKENI. After removal of 4 bases from V and 5 bases from J, the junction contained 2 bases not matched to a gene. This CDR3 comprises 13 residues. As DNA, the CDR3 is TGTGCCAGCTCACTTGACAGGGATCAGCCCCAGCATTTT. Translation: CASSLDRDQPQHF.

The chain joins TRBV9 to TRBJ2-1; TRBD1 agrees at 10 bases. There are 15 residues in the CDR3. Trimming cost V 3 bases and J 2 bases; bases outside gene matches: 2. The V gene's germline CDR1 is SGDLS and CDR2 YYNGEE. CDR3: CASSGQGATYNEQFF. CDR3 nucleotide sequence: TGTGCCAGCAGCGGACAGGGGGCAACCTACAATGAGCAGTTCTTC.

This clone was counted between two and nine times. V gene TRBV5-4 combines with J gene TRBJ1-4, with D perhaps TRBD1 (6 bases). In germline, CDR1 is SGHNT, CDR2 YYREEE (reference sequence). V was trimmed by 3 bases and J by 3 bases, leaving 9 bases between them. The CDR3 has 14 residues. CDR3 DNA: TGTGCCAGCAGCTCACAGGGTCCTAATGAAAAACTGTTTTTT. Translation: CASSSQGPNEKLFF.

This clone was detected only once. The chain employs TRBV4-3 and TRBJ1-2; 11 bases line up with TRBD1. V was clipped by 7 bases and J by 8 bases; unmatched bases: 9. The CDR3 covers 14 residues. The germline gives CDR1 LGHNA, CDR2 YSLEER. CDR3 region: CASTARDRGLGYTF. The CDR3 DNA sequence: TGCGCCAGCACCGCGAGGGACAGGGGGTTGGGCTACACCTTC.

The rearrangement links TRBV9 to TRBJ2-2; maybe TRBD2 (7 bases). Looked up from germline, CDR1 is SGDLS and CDR2 is YYNGEE. V was clipped by 10 bases and J by 4 bases, with 26 bases between them. The CDR3 consists of 17 residues. The CDR3 spells CARRGGGGPSLTGELFF. For the CDR3, the DNA is TGTGCCCGCCGCGGGGGCGGGGGTCCCTCTCTCACCGGGGAGCTGTTTTTT. Combining the CDR3 with reference TRBV9 and TRBJ2-2 gives the whole variable domain DSGVTQTPKHLITATGQRVTLRCSPRSGDLSVYWYQQSLDQGLQFLIQYYNGEERAKGNILERFSAQQFPDLHSELNLSSLELGDSALYFCARRGGGGPSLTGELFFGEGSRLTVL.

The rearrangement links TRBV5-4 to TRBJ2-3; 10 nucleotides match TRBD2. The V gene end was trimmed by 4 bases and the J gene end by 2 bases; junction bases not matched to a gene: 10. Per the germline V gene, CDR1 is SGHNT and CDR2 is YYREEE (reference sequence). CDR3 size: 17 residues. The CDR3 DNA reads as TGTGCCAGCAGCCCAGGCCAACTAGCGGGGAACACAGATACGCAGTATTTT. This gives the protein CASSPGQLAGNTDTQYF.

This rearrangement joins TRBV6-1 to TRBJ2-5; 9 bases are a match to TRBD1. V gave up 0 bases and J gave up 5 bases; unmatched junction bases: 13. Per the germline V gene, CDR1 is MNHNS and CDR2 is SASEGT. CDR3 size: 18 residues. The chain's CDR3 is CASSEALRGQGNAETQYF. The CDR3 DNA follows: TGTGCCAGCAGTGAAGCGCTCCGGGGACAGGGAAATGCGGAGACCCAGTACTTC.

V and J are TRBV12-3 or TRBV12-4 and TRBJ1-1; no firm D call. The CDR3 has 11 residues. The ends were cut back, 8 bases at V and 6 bases at J, with 10 bases in the middle. CDR3 amino acids: CASSVAAEAFF. The DNA for the CDR3 is TGTGCCAGCTCGGTAGCCGCTGAAGCTTTCTTT.

CDR3 coding DNA: TGTGCCAGCAGCTTGGGAGGCCGGAGCTCTGGAAACACCATATATTTT. It translates to CASSLGGRSSGNTIYF. This chain joins TRBV5-4 and TRBJ1-3; D remains unclear. The germline V gene encodes CDR1 SGHNT and CDR2 YYREEE (reference sequence). V was cut by 0 bases and J by 0 bases, with 10 bases left in between. The CDR3 sequence is 16 residues long.

The chain recombines TRBV5-1 with TRBJ1-3; D perhaps matches TRBD1 (6 bases). Trimming left V 1 base short and J 0 bases short, with 11 bases between. CDR3 size: 16 residues. Germline V gene lookup returns CDR1 SGHRS and CDR2 YFSETQ. CDR3: CASSLTGIGSGNTIYF. The CDR3 nucleotides read TGCGCCAGCAGCTTGACAGGGATCGGCTCTGGAAACACCATATATTTT.

The rearrangement joins TRBV5-6 to TRBJ2-5; D may be TRBD2 (5 bases). V lost 7 bases to trimming and J lost 5 bases, with 12 bases between them. This CDR3 is built from 12 residues. The germline V gene has CDR1 SGHDT and CDR2 YYEEEE. CDR3: CASGARGETQYF. Here the CDR3 DNA reads TGTGCCAGCGGAGCCCGGGGTGAGACCCAGTACTTC.

This clone has a single count. The V and J genes are TRBV4-3 and TRBJ2-3; D might be TRBD2 (6 bases). The CDR3 sequence is 14 residues long. Germline CDR1 is LGHNA and CDR2 is YSLEER. Trimming took 0 bases from V and 3 from J, leaving 7 bases between them. The CDR3 region is CASSQDAGTDTQYF. The CDR3 nucleotides read TGCGCCAGCAGCCAAGACGCGGGGACAGATACGCAGTATTTT.

V gene TRBV29-1 combines with J gene TRBJ2-3; weak D call: TRBD2 (5 bases). This CDR3 has 12 residues. V was clipped by 3 bases and J by 7 bases, with 11 bases between them. Germline CDR1 is SQVTM and CDR2 is ANQGSEA. The CDR3 loop is CSVDQAGNTQYF. CDR3 nucleotides: TGCAGCGTTGACCAGGCCGGGAATACGCAGTATTTT.

The rearrangement uses TRBV28 and TRBJ2-3, with 7 positions matching TRBD1. The CDR3 is 16 amino acids. J was trimmed by 1 base and V by 5 bases; bases with no gene match: 9. Germline CDR1 MDHEN, CDR2 SYDVKM. The CDR3 reads CASSRDRPSGTDTQYF. CDR3 in DNA: TGTGCCAGCAGTAGGGACAGACCCTCTGGCACAGATACGCAGTATTTT.

The chain is built from TRBV5-1 and TRBJ2-3, with 10 bases lining up with TRBD2. V gave up 9 bases and J gave up 3 bases; unmatched junction bases: 7. CDR3 length: 14 residues. Germline lookup yields CDR1 SGHRS and CDR2 YFSETQ. The CDR3 spells CATSASGRTDTQYF. Here the CDR3 DNA reads TGCGCCACCTCGGCTAGCGGGAGAACAGATACGCAGTATTTT.

This clone has a single count. This chain uses TRBV28 with TRBJ1-2; weak D call: TRBD1 (6 bases). The CDR3 totals 13 residues. CDR1 MDHEN and CDR2 SYDVKM come from the germline V gene. Trimming took off 5 bases at V and 2 bases at J, with 9 bases between the two ends. Written as DNA, the CDR3 is TGTGCCAGCAGTACCGACAGGAACTATGGCTACACCTTC. Amino acids: CASSTDRNYGYTF.

V and J are TRBV2 and TRBJ1-1, with 9 bases that match TRBD1. The CDR3 is made up of 14 amino acids. Germline assignment: CDR1 SNHLY and CDR2 FYNNEI. Trimming at V came to 2 bases and at J to 11 bases, leaving 9 bases not matched to a gene. The CDR3 sequence: CASSERSRQGVAFF. Here the CDR3 DNA reads TGTGCCAGCAGTGAAAGGTCGCGACAGGGGGTGGCTTTCTTT. The full variable domain, rest sourced from reference TRBV2 and TRBJ1-1, is EPEVTQTPSHQVTQMGQEVILRCVPISNHLYFYWYRQILGQKVEFLVSFYNNEISEKSEIFDDQFSVERPDGSNFTLKIRSTKLEDSAMYFCASSERSRQGVAFFGQGTRLTVV.